Included here is one T cell receptor beta chain sequence, with context. These data originate in a study of intratumoral heterogeneity in liver cancer. Germline V CDR1 and CDR2: SGHTA, FQGNSA. The CDR3 runs 15 residues. Trimming pared 2 bases from V and 3 bases from J, leaving 13 bases between. All patients had early-stage hepatocellular carcinoma and were untreated before surgical resection. No macroscopic necrosis or hemorrhage was seen in sampled areas. TCRdb keeps only in-frame clones here, not all; method: immunoSEQ multiplex PCR. The data hold 5,500 to 7,500 clones, with approximately 72% observed a single time.

Source: tumor-adjacent normal tissue, taken before any cancer treatment. The V call is TRBV7-2, the J call TRBJ1-2; a weak D match, TRBD1 (6 bases). This clonotype originated in a man in his 70s with hepatocellular carcinoma. CDR3 residues: CASSLSPWTDYGYTF. CDR3 coding DNA: TGTGCCAGCAGCTTATCCCCCTGGACAGACTATGGCTACACCTTC.